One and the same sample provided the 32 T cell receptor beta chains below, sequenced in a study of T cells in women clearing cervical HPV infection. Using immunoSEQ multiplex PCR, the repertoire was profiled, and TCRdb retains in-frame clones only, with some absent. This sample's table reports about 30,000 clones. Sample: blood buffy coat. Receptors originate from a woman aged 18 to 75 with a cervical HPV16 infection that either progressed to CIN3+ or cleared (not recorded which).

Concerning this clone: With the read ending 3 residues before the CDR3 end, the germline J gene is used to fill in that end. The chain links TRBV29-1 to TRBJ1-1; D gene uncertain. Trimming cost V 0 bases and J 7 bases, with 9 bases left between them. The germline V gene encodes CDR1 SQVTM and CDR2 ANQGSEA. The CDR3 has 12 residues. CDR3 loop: CSVEESSGEAFF. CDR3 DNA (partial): TGCAGCGTTGAAGAATCCTCAGGTGAA.

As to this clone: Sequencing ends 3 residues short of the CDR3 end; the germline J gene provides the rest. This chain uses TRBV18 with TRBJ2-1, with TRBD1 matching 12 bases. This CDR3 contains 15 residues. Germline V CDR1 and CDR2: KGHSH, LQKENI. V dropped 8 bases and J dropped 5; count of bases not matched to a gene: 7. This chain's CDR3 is CASTPGQGANNEQFF. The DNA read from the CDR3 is TGTGCCAGCACCCCGGGACAGGGGGCTAACAATGAG.

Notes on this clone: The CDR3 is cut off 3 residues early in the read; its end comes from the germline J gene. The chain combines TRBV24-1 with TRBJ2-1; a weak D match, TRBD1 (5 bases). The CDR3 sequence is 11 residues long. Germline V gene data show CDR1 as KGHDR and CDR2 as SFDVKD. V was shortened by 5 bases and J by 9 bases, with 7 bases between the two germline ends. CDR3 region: CATSGGREQFF. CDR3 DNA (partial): TGTGCCACCAGTGGGGGCCGTGAG.

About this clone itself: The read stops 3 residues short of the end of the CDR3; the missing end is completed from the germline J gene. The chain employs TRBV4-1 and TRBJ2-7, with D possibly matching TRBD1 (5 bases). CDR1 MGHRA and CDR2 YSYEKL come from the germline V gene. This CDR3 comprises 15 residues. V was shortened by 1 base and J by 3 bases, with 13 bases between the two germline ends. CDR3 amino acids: CASSQVGDPLYEQYF. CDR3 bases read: TGCGCCAGCAGCCAAGTAGGGGATCCTCTCTACGAG.

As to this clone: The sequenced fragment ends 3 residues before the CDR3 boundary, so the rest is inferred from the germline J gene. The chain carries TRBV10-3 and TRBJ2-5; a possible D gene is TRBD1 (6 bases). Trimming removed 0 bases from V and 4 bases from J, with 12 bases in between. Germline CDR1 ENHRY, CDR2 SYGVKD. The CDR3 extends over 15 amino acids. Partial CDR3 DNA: TGTGCCATCAGTGAGTCGATGGGGGCGGCAGAGACC. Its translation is CAISESMGAAET. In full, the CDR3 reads CAISESMGAAETQYF.

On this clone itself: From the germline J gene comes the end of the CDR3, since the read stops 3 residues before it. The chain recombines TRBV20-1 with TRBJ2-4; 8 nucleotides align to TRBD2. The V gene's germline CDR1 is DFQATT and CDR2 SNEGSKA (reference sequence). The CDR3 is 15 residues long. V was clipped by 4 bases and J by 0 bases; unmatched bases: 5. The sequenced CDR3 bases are TGCAGTGCTAAGACTAGCGAGATAGCCAAAAACATT. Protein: CSAKTSEIAKNI. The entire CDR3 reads CSAKTSEIAKNIQYF.

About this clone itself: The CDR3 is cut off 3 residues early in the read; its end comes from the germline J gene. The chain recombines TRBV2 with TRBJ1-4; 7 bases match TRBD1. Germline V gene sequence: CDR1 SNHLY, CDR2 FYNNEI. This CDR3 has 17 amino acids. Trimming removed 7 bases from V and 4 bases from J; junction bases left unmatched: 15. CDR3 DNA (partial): TGTGCCAGCACCAGGGACAGAAAAGCCCTCGATAATGAAAAA. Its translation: CASTRDRKALDNEK. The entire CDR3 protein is CASTRDRKALDNEKLFF. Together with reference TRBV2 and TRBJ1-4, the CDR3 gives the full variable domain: EPEVTQTPSHQVTQMGQEVILRCVPISNHLYFYWYRQILGQKVEFLVSFYNNEISEKSEIFDDQFSVERPDGSNFTLKIRSTKLEDSAMYFCASTRDRKALDNEKLFFGSGTQLSVL.

The CDR3 bases that were read are TGCAGTGCTAGAGATCTAACAGGAGGGATCACAGATACG. This encodes CSARDLTGGITDT. In full, the CDR3 reads CSARDLTGGITDTQYF. The rearrangement links TRBV20-1 to TRBJ2-3; D is perhaps TRBD2 (6 bases). Read coverage stops 3 residues before the CDR3 terminus; the germline J gene supplies the remainder. The CDR3 spans 16 residues. V was clipped by 0 bases and J by 2 bases, with 15 bases between them. Germline CDR1 reads DFQATT; CDR2 reads SNEGSKA (reference sequence).

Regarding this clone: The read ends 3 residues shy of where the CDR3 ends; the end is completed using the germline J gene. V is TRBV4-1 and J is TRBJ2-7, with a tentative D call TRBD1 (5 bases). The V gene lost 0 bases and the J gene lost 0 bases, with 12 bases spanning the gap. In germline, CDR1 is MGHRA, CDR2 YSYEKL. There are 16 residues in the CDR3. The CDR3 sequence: CASSQDRRQSSYEQYF. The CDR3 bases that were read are TGCGCCAGCAGCCAAGATCGACGACAGAGCTCCTACGAG.

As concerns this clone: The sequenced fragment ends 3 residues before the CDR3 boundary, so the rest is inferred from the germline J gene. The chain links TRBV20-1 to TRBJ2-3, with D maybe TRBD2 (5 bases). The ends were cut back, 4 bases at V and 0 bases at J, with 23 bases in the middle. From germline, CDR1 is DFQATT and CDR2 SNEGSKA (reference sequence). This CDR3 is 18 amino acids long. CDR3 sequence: CSANRLAAALPSTDTQYF. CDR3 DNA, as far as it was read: TGCAGTGCTAACAGATTAGCAGCGGCGCTACCTAGCACAGATACG.

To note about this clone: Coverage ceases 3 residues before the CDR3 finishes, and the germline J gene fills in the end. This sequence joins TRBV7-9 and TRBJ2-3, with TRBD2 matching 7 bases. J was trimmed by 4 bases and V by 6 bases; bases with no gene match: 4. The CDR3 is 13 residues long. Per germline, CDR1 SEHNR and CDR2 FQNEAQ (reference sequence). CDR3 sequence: CASSLAVPDTQYF. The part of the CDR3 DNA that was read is TGTGCCAGCAGTCTAGCGGTCCCAGATACG.

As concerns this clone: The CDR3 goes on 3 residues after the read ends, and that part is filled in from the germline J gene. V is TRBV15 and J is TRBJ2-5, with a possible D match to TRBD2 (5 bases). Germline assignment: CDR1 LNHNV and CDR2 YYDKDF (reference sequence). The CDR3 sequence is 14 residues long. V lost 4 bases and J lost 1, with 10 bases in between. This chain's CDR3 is CATSTAGTQETQYF. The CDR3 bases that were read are TGTGCCACCAGCACGGCGGGTACCCAAGAGACC.

Incomplete CDR3 DNA: TGTGCCTGGAGCCCGGGGAGTCACACACGCTACGAG. Translated: CAWSPGSHTRYE. The entire CDR3 protein is CAWSPGSHTRYEQYF. The V and J genes are TRBV30 and TRBJ2-7; perhaps TRBD2 as D (5 bases). The CDR3 end lies 3 residues beyond the end of the read and is filled in from the germline J gene. The CDR3 loop spans 15 amino acids. Germline values: CDR1 GTSNPN, CDR2 SVGIG (reference sequence). Trimming pared 3 bases from V and 3 bases from J, leaving 18 bases between.

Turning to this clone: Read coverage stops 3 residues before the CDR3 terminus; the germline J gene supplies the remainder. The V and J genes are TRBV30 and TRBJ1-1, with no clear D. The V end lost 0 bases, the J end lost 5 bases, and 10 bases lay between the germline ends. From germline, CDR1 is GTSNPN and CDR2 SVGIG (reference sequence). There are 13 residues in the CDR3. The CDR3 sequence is CAWSVRRGTEAFF. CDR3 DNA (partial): TGTGCCTGGAGTGTAAGGCGAGGGACTGAA.

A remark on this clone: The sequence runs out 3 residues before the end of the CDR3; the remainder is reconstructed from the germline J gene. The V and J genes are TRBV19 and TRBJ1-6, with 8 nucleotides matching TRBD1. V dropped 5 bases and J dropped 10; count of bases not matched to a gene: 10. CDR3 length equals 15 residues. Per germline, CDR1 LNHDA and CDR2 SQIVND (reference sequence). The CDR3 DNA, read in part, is TGTGCCAGTAGTCTGCAGCAGGGGGCGGGATCACCC. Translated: CASSLQQGAGSP. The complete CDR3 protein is CASSLQQGAGSPLHF.

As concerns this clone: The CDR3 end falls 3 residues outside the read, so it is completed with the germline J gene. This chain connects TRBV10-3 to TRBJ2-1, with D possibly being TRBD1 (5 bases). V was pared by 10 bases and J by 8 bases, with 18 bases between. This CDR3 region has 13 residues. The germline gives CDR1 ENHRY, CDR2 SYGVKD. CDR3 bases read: TGTGCCACCTCATTCGACAGTACGGATGAG. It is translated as CATSFDSTDE. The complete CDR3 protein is CATSFDSTDEQFF.

The CDR3 loop is CASSLGRGSETQYF. CDR3 bases read: TGCGCCAGCAGCCTCGGACGGGGTAGCGAGACC. The chain is built from TRBV5-1 and TRBJ2-5; a possible D gene is TRBD2 (5 bases). The read ends 3 residues shy of where the CDR3 ends; the end is completed using the germline J gene. The CDR3 has 14 amino acids. With 4 bases removed from V and 5 bases from J, the gap between germline ends came to 15 bases. The germline CDR1 and CDR2 sequences are SGHRS and YFSETQ. The full variable domain, its missing parts supplied by reference TRBV5-1 and TRBJ2-5, is KAGVTQTPRYLIKTRGQQVTLSCSPISGHRSVSWYQQTPGQGLQFLFEYFSETQRNKGNFPGRFSGRQFSNSRSEMNVSTLELGDSALYLCASSLGRGSETQYFGPGTRLLVL.

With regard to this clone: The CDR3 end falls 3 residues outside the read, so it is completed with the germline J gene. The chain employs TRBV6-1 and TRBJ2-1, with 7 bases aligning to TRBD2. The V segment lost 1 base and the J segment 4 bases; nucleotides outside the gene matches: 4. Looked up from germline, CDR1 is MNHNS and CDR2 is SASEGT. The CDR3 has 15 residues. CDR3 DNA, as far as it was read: TGTGCCAGCAGTGAAGGGGCGGGAGATTACAATGAG. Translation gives CASSEGAGDYNE. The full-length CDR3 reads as CASSEGAGDYNEQFF.

CDR3 sequence reads: CSARGQGLNYQPQHF. The covered CDR3 bases are TGCAGTGCTAGAGGACAGGGGCTCAATTATCAGCCC. The chain joins TRBV20-1 to TRBJ1-5; 8 bases are shared with TRBD1. The read finishes 3 residues shy of the CDR3 end, and the germline J gene is used to complete it. In germline, CDR1 is DFQATT, CDR2 SNEGSKA (reference sequence). CDR3 length: 15 residues. V was clipped by 1 base and J by 5 bases; unmatched bases: 7.

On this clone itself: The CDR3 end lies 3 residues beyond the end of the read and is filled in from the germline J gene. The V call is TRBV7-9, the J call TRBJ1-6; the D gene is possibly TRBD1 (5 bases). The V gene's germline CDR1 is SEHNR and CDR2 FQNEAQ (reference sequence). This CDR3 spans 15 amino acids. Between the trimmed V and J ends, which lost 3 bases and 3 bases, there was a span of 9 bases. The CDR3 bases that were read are TGTGCCAGCAGCTTTGAGGGGAACTATAATTCACCC. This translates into CASSFEGNYNSP. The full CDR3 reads CASSFEGNYNSPLHF.

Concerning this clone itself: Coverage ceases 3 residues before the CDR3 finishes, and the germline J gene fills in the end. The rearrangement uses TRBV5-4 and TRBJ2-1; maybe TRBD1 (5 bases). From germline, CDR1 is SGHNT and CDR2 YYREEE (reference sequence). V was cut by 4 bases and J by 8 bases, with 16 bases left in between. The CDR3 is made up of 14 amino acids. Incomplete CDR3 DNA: TGTGCCAGCAGCCCGCAAGGGGTACTGTATGAG. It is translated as CASSPQGVLYE. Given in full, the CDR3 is CASSPQGVLYEQFF.

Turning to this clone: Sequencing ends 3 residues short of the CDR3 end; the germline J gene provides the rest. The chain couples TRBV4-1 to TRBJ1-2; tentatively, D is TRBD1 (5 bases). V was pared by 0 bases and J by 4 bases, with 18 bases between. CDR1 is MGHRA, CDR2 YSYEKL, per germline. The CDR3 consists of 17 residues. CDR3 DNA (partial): TGCGCCAGCAGCCAAGACGATGAAGGCCGGGGGTTCTATGGC. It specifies CASSQDDEGRGFYG. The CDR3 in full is CASSQDDEGRGFYGYTF.

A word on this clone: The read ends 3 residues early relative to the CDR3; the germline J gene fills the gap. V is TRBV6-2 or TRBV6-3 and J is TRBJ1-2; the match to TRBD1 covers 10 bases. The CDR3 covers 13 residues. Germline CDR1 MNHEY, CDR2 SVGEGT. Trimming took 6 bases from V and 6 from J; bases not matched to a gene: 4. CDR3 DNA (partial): TGTGCCAGCAGGACGGGGACAGGGGATGGC. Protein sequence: CASRTGTGDG. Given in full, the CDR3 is CASRTGTGDGYTF.

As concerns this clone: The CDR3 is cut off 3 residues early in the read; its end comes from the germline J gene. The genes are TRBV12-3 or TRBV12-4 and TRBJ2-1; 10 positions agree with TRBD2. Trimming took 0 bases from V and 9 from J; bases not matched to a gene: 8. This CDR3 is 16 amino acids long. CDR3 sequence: CASSLAGSGGAGEQFF. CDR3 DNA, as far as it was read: TGTGCCAGCAGTTTAGCGGGGAGCGGGGGGGCTGGTGAG.

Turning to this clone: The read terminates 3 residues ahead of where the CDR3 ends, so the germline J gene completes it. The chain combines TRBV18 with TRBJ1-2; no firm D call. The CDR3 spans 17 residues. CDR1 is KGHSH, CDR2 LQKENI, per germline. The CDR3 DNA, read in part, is TGTGCCAGCTCACCTACTAGCGGGAGGGCAAGGACGCACGAC. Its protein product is CASSPTSGRARTHD. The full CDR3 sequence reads CASSPTSGRARTHDYTF.

The DNA read from the CDR3 is TGCGCCAGCAGCCAGTGGAGGGGAGAGACC. This sequence encodes CASSQWRGET. The whole CDR3 is CASSQWRGETQYF. This chain joins TRBV4-1 and TRBJ2-5; weak D call: TRBD2 (6 bases). The read halts 3 residues ahead of the CDR3 end, with the missing end drawn from the germline J gene. CDR1 and CDR2 from the germline V gene are MGHRA and YSYEKL. CDR3 length: 13 residues. V was pared by 3 bases and J by 4 bases, with 9 bases between.

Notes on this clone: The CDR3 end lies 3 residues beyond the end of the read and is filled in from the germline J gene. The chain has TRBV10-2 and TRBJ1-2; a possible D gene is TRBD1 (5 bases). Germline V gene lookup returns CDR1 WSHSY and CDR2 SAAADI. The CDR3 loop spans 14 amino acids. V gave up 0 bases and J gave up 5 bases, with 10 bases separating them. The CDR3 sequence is CASSESGGEYGYTF. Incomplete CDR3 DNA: TGCGCCAGCAGTGAGTCGGGGGGTGAATATGGC.

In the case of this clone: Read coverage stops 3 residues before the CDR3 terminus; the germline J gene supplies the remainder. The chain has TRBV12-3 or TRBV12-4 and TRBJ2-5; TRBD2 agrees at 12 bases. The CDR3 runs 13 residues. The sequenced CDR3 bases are TGTGCCAGCAGCACTAGCGGGGGGAACACC. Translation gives CASSTSGGNT. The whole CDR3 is CASSTSGGNTQYF.

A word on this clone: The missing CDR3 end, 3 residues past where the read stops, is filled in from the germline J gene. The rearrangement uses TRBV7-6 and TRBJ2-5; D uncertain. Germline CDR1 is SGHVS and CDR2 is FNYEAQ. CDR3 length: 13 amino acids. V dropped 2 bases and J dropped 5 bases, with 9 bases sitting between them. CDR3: CASSLRVRETQYF. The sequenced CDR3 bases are TGTGCCAGCAGCTTAAGGGTTCGGGAGACC.

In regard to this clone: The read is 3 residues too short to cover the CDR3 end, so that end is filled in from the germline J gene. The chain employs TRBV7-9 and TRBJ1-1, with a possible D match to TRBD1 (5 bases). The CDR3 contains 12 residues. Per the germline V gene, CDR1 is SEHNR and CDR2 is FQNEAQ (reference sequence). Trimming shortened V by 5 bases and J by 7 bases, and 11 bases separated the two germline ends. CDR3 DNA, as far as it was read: TGTGCCAGCAGCCCCAGGGTGGGTGAA. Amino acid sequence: CASSPRVGE. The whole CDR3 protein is CASSPRVGEAFF. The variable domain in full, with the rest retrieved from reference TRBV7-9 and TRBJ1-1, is DTGVSQNPRHKITKRGQNVTFRCDPISEHNRLYWYRQTLGQGPEFLTYFQNEAQLEKSRLLSDRFSAERPKGSFSTLEIQRTEQGDSAMYLCASSPRVGEAFFGQGTRLTVV.

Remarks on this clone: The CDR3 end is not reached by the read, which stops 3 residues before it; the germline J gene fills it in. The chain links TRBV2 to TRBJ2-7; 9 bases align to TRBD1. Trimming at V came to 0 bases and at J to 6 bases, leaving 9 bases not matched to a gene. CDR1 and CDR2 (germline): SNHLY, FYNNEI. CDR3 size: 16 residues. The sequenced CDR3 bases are TGTGCCAGCAGTGAAGCGCTTTTAGGGACAGGGCGCGAG. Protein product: CASSEALLGTGRE. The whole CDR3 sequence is CASSEALLGTGREQYF.

CDR3 protein: CASSARTGGFEQYF. CDR3 DNA (partial): TGTGCCAGCAGTGCGAGGACAGGGGGTTTCGAG. The chain joins TRBV2 to TRBJ2-7; 10 bases are shared with TRBD1. From the germline J gene comes the end of the CDR3, since the read stops 3 residues before it. The J segment lost 6 bases and the V segment lost 4 bases, leaving 6 bases of the junction unmatched. The CDR3 has 14 amino acids. Germline V lookup: CDR1 SNHLY, CDR2 FYNNEI.